This T cell receptor (beta chain) was sequenced in a study of shared clonotypes between healthy human individuals. Points on this clone: Its antigen is still unknown.

Findings and caveats of the study: Larger richness was generally estimated for naive than memory subsets. Around 5% of naive CD4 clonotypes were common to a handful of donors. Few donors restricted represented genetic and exposure-history diversity.

Donors, without exception, were Caucasian adults residing in Nashville, Tennessee. Measured with immunoSEQ multiplex PCR; TCRdb has only the in-frame clones, and not every one. This table has 500,000 to 550,000 clones, 95% to 96% appearing once. The sample was naive CD4+ T cells sorted from blood. Subset noted: CD45RA+ positively selected. This receptor was identified in a woman in her twenties or thirties in good health.

CDR3 loop: CASSLPPARMDFSYEQYF. Written as DNA, the CDR3 is TGTGCCAGCAGCTTACCCCCCGCCCGGATGGATTTTTCCTACGAGCAGTACTTC. The chain links TRBV11-2 to TRBJ2-7; D gene uncertain. V shed 2 bases and J shed 1 base, with 21 bases lying between them. The CDR3 sequence is 18 residues long. Germline CDR1 reads SGHAT; CDR2 reads FQNNGV.